Listed here are 32 T cell receptor beta chains from one sample, sequenced in a study of blood T cell repertoires in COVID-19. The assay was immunoSEQ multiplex PCR, and TCRdb's table has in-frame clones only and misses some. This table has fewer than 300,000 clones, about 89% appearing once. Material: peripheral blood. Receptors originate from a man aged 35-49 years who had recovered from COVID-19.

The chain joins TRBV7-2 to TRBJ2-7, with D uncertain. Germline V gene sequence: CDR1 SGHTA, CDR2 FQGNSA. The CDR3 is 14 residues long. The V gene lost 1 base and the J gene lost 4 bases, with 11 bases spanning the gap. CDR3 DNA sequence: TGTGCCAGCAGCTTAGTAGGCGGAGAGTACGAGCAGTACTTC. It is translated as CASSLVGGEYEQYF.

The CDR3 loop reads CASSQYLGQSYEQYF. The DNA of the CDR3 is TGTGCCAGCAGCCAGTACCTGGGACAGTCTTACGAGCAGTACTTC. This chain joins TRBV4-2 and TRBJ2-7, with TRBD1 matching over 7 bases. With V trimmed by 3 bases and J by 4 bases, 9 bases remained unmatched. The CDR3 runs 15 residues. The germline gives CDR1 LGHNA, CDR2 YNFKEQ.

The V gene is TRBV18, the J gene TRBJ1-5, with 7 nucleotides matching TRBD1. The CDR3 is 14 residues long. V lost 6 bases and J lost 2; bases outside the gene matches: 4. Per the germline V gene, CDR1 is KGHSH and CDR2 is LQKENI. The CDR3: CASSHRGGNQPQHF. The CDR3, as DNA: TGTGCCAGCTCCCACAGGGGTGGCAATCAGCCCCAGCATTTT.

The V gene is TRBV9, the J gene TRBJ2-3, with D possibly TRBD2 on 6 matching bases. V shed 4 bases and J shed 2 bases, with 14 bases lying between them. The CDR3 length is 15 residues. CDR1 and CDR2 (germline): SGDLS, YYNGEE. CDR3 coding DNA: TGTGCCAGCAGCCGGGAGCTGTTCCACACAGATACGCAGTATTTT. It yields the protein CASSRELFHTDTQYF.

This chain uses TRBV28 with TRBJ2-1; 7 positions agree with TRBD1. Trimming removed 4 bases from V and 1 base from J; junction bases left unmatched: 1. The CDR3 is 14 amino acids. Germline lookup yields CDR1 MDHEN and CDR2 SYDVKM. DNA for the CDR3: TGTGCCAGCAGTTACAGGGGATCCTACAATGAGCAGTTCTTC. Its translation is CASSYRGSYNEQFF.

The gene calls are TRBV19 and TRBJ2-1, with 7 bases identical to TRBD1. J lost 3 bases, V lost 7 bases, and 9 bases had no gene match. Germline CDR1 reads LNHDA; CDR2 reads SQIVND (reference sequence). CDR3 length equals 15 residues. The CDR3 coding sequence is TGTGCCAGTATTTTGACAGGGCGATGCTACAATGAGCAGTTCTTC. This encodes CASILTGRCYNEQFF.

This clone was counted a single time. The V call is TRBV15, the J call TRBJ1-2; possible D gene TRBD1, 6 bases. Germline values: CDR1 LNHNV, CDR2 YYDKDF (reference sequence). V gave up 2 bases and J gave up 5 bases, with 9 bases separating them. The length of the CDR3 is 13 residues. The CDR3 DNA is TGTGCCACCAGCAGATTGGACAGTTATGGCTACACCTTC. It specifies CATSRLDSYGYTF.

CDR3 residues: CASSSLTSRQNEAFF. As DNA, the CDR3 is TGTGCCAGCTCATCCCTAACGTCCCGACAGAATGAAGCTTTCTTT. The chain uses TRBV18 and TRBJ1-1; possible D gene TRBD1, 5 bases. This CDR3 spans 15 amino acids. Trimming cost V 5 bases and J 7 bases, with 20 bases left between them. From germline, CDR1 is KGHSH and CDR2 LQKENI.

In DNA, the CDR3 is TGTGCCAGCAGACTGGCCGGGACAGGGACCTACGAGCAGTACTTC. Encoded protein: CASRLAGTGTYEQYF. J is TRBJ2-7 and V is TRBV11-2, with 9 bases aligning to TRBD1. The J segment lost 2 bases and the V segment lost 6 bases, leaving 8 bases of the junction unmatched. The CDR3 is 15 residues long. Germline loops: CDR1 SGHAT, CDR2 FQNNGV. The whole variable domain, filled in from reference TRBV11-2 and TRBJ2-7, reads EAGVAQSPRYKIIEKRQSVAFWCNPISGHATLYWYQQILGQGPKLLIQFQNNGVVDDSQLPKDRFSAERLKGVDSTLKIQPAKLEDSAVYLCASRLAGTGTYEQYFGPGTRLTVT.

The count of this clone is one. The chain is built from TRBV7-7 and TRBJ2-5; 15 nucleotides line up with TRBD2. The germline CDR1 and CDR2 sequences are SSHAT and FNYEAQ (reference sequence). J lost 5 bases, V lost 5 bases, and 6 bases had no gene match. The CDR3 consists of 16 residues. For the CDR3, the DNA is TGTGCCAGCAGCCGGACTAGCGGGGGGGCCGGGGAGACCCAGTACTTC. Translating gives CASSRTSGGAGETQYF.

The gene calls are TRBV19 and TRBJ1-1; no definite D call. Germline CDR1 LNHDA, CDR2 SQIVND (reference sequence). The CDR3 has 15 amino acids. V was cut by 3 bases and J by 1 base, with 12 bases left in between. The DNA for the CDR3 is TGTGCCAGTAGTATCCCATTACAGAGGAACACTGAAGCTTTCTTT. It codes for CASSIPLQRNTEAFF.

Of note for this clone: This sample also contains other DNA sequences that code for the same CDR3. V and J are TRBV5-6 and TRBJ2-7; TRBD1 matches at 9 bases. Germline lookup yields CDR1 SGHDT and CDR2 YYEEEE. The ends lost 3 bases at V and 3 bases at J; junction bases unmatched: 7. The CDR3 runs 15 residues. The CDR3 loop reads CASSSPGQGYYEQYF. The CDR3 coding sequence is TGTGCCAGCAGCTCGCCGGGACAGGGATACTACGAGCAGTACTTC.

V usage is TRBV5-1 and J usage is TRBJ1-3; perhaps TRBD1 as D (6 bases). Trimming removed 5 bases at V and 1 base at J, with 10 bases between. This CDR3 spans 14 amino acids. CDR1 SGHRS and CDR2 YFSETQ come from the germline V gene. CDR3 nucleotides: TGCGCCAGCAGAGCAGGACAGTCTGGAAACACCATATATTTT. Translating gives CASRAGQSGNTIYF.

V and J are TRBV5-8 and TRBJ1-2; a possible D gene is TRBD1 (6 bases). There are 20 residues in the CDR3. The ends were cut back, 4 bases at V and 0 bases at J, with 28 bases in the middle. CDR1 is SGHTS and CDR2 is YDEGEE in the germline V gene. CDR3 residues: CASSPRWGTIVLATNYGYTF. Written as DNA, the CDR3 is TGTGCCAGCAGCCCTCGGTGGGGGACAATTGTTCTCGCGACTAACTATGGCTACACCTTC.

The chain employs TRBV19 and TRBJ1-1; no definite D call. Trimming left V 4 bases short and J 5 bases short, with 8 bases between. This CDR3 has 12 amino acids. Germline V gene data show CDR1 as LNHDA and CDR2 as SQIVND (reference sequence). Here the CDR3 reads CASSTKWTEAFF. As DNA, the CDR3 is TGTGCCAGTAGTACTAAATGGACTGAAGCTTTCTTT.

CDR3 DNA sequence: TGTGCCAGCAGCCCGGAGGGGGCTCGGGCCTACGAGCAGTACTTC. It translates to CASSPEGARAYEQYF. This chain joins TRBV6-5 and TRBJ2-7; tentative D call: TRBD1 (7 bases). CDR3 size: 15 residues. Germline CDR1 and CDR2: MNHEY and SVGAGI. The V end was cut by 6 bases, the J end by 2 bases, with 17 bases between.

V and J are TRBV4-1 and TRBJ2-7; D gene ambiguous. This CDR3 has 15 amino acids. V was shortened by 3 bases and J by 2 bases, with 14 bases between the two germline ends. CDR1 is MGHRA, CDR2 YSYEKL, per germline. CDR3 bases: TGCGCCAGCAGCCAGACGCCGGGTCTACCCTACGAGCAGTACTTC. This encodes CASSQTPGLPYEQYF.

On this clone itself: Other DNA sequences in this sample translate to the same CDR3. In DNA, the CDR3 is TGTGCCAGCAGTCTTTCCAGTTATAGCAATCAGCCCCAGCATTTT. Translated: CASSLSSYSNQPQHF. The rearrangement uses TRBV27 and TRBJ1-5; D is ambiguous. With 5 bases removed from V and 0 bases from J, the gap between germline ends came to 11 bases. From germline, CDR1 is MNHEY and CDR2 SMNVEV (reference sequence). The CDR3 extends over 15 amino acids.

J is TRBJ1-2 and V is TRBV6-1; 7 positions agree with TRBD1. This CDR3 region has 15 residues. Unmatched junction bases numbered 9, after V lost 3 bases and J lost 5 bases. Per germline, CDR1 MNHNS and CDR2 SASEGT. Here the CDR3 reads CASSEELGRGYGYTF. The CDR3 DNA follows: TGTGCCAGCAGTGAGGAATTGGGCAGGGGGTATGGCTACACCTTC.

This clone was seen once. V usage is TRBV6-5 and J usage is TRBJ2-7; TRBD1 matches 11 bases. The CDR3 extends over 15 amino acids. Germline lookup yields CDR1 MNHEY and CDR2 SVGAGI. V lost 6 bases and J lost 4; bases outside the gene matches: 8. Here the CDR3 DNA reads TGTGCCAGCAGATCCCCGGGACAGGGGGTTTACGAGCAGTACTTC. The encoded protein is CASRSPGQGVYEQYF.

The rearrangement joins TRBV19 to TRBJ2-3; TRBD2 matches 11 bases. Germline trimming cut 6 bases from V and 6 bases from J; bases unmatched to any gene: 20. The CDR3 totals 19 residues. Germline CDR1 is LNHDA and CDR2 is SQIVND (reference sequence). For the CDR3, the DNA is TGTGCCAGTAGCCTCGGCGGGACTAGCGGAACTTTACGGGGGGATACGCAGTATTTT. Residues: CASSLGGTSGTLRGDTQYF.

This clone was recorded only once. The chain uses TRBV7-7 and TRBJ2-2; D gene unclear. CDR1 SSHAT and CDR2 FNYEAQ come from the germline V gene (reference sequence). Trimming stripped 3 bases from V and 2 bases from J, with 7 bases between. The CDR3 is 14 amino acids. DNA of the CDR3: TGTGCCAGCAGCTTGTCAGGAAACACCGGGGAGCTGTTTTTT. Protein: CASSLSGNTGELFF. Supplemented by reference TRBV7-7 and TRBJ2-2, the full variable domain reads GAGVSQSPRYKVTKRGQDVTLRCDPISSHATLYWYQQALGQGPEFLTYFNYEAQPDKSGLPSDRFSAERPEGSISTLTIQRTEQRDSAMYRCASSLSGNTGELFFGEGSRLTVL.

The rearrangement uses TRBV12-3 or TRBV12-4 and TRBJ2-1, with 8 nucleotides matching TRBD2. Trimming cost V 5 bases and J 4 bases; bases outside gene matches: 1. The CDR3 sequence is 13 residues long. The CDR3, as DNA: TGTGCCAGCAGTACTAGCGGATACAATGAGCAGTTCTTC. This encodes CASSTSGYNEQFF.

The rearrangement joins TRBV14 to TRBJ1-1; D perhaps matches TRBD1 (5 bases). The germline CDR1 and CDR2 sequences are SGHDN and FVKESK. The germline V and J ends were trimmed by 0 bases and 11 bases, with 10 bases remaining between them. The CDR3 consists of 12 residues. This CDR3 is CASSQDKGYAFF. CDR3 DNA sequence: TGTGCCAGCAGCCAAGATAAGGGGTACGCTTTCTTT.

This clone came up once. This chain connects TRBV19 to TRBJ1-1; TRBD1 aligns across 7 bases. CDR3 size: 17 residues. V shed 1 base and J 3 bases; nucleotides not matched to a gene: 11. CDR1 is LNHDA and CDR2 is SQIVND in the germline V gene (reference sequence). CDR3 nucleotides: TGTGCCAGTAGTATAGCTCTGACAGGGAGCTTCCACACTGAAGCTTTCTTT. Its translation is CASSIALTGSFHTEAFF.

This clone has a single count. This chain connects TRBV29-1 to TRBJ2-1; perhaps TRBD1 as D (6 bases). The CDR3 is made up of 15 amino acids. V gave up 6 bases and J gave up 0 bases, with 15 bases separating them. Germline assignment: CDR1 SQVTM and CDR2 ANQGSEA. The CDR3: CSVEIQGSSYNEQFF. DNA of the CDR3: TGCAGCGTCGAGATTCAGGGGAGCTCCTACAATGAGCAGTTCTTC.

The chain links TRBV5-1 to TRBJ2-7; the match to TRBD2 covers 15 bases. Trimming cost V 2 bases and J 0 bases; bases outside gene matches: 15. The CDR3 runs 21 residues. CDR1 SGHRS and CDR2 YFSETQ come from the germline V gene. CDR3 in DNA: TGCGCCAGCAGCTTCGGGTACGCCGGGGGACTAGCGGGAGGCAGCTCCTACGAGCAGTACTTC. This sequence encodes CASSFGYAGGLAGGSSYEQYF.

The V and J genes are TRBV7-2 and TRBJ2-7, with 7 bases lining up with TRBD1. From germline, CDR1 is SGHTA and CDR2 FQGNSA. The CDR3 extends over 15 amino acids. J gave up 0 bases and V 4 bases, and 6 bases lay outside the gene matches. CDR3 DNA sequence: TGTGCCAGCAGCTCTCCCGGGACAGCCTCCTACGAGCAGTACTTC. It is translated as CASSSPGTASYEQYF.

The chain is built from TRBV29-1 and TRBJ1-1; TRBD1 matches at 7 bases. J was trimmed by 5 bases and V by 4 bases; bases with no gene match: 7. Germline values: CDR1 SQVTM, CDR2 ANQGSEA. The CDR3 length is 13 residues. CDR3 nucleotide sequence: TGCAGCGTTGCTCAGGGGGTTACGACTGAAGCTTTCTTT. Amino acids: CSVAQGVTTEAFF.

The rearrangement uses TRBV6-5 and TRBJ1-6; a possible D gene is TRBD1 (6 bases). This CDR3 is 14 amino acids long. CDR1 is MNHEY, CDR2 SVGAGI, per germline. Trimming removed 8 bases at V and 2 bases at J, with 10 bases between. CDR3 in amino acids: CASQGSTYNSPLHF. The CDR3 nucleotides are TGTGCCAGCCAGGGGAGCACCTATAATTCACCCCTCCACTTT.

This clone was seen only once. The rearrangement joins TRBV6-2 or TRBV6-3 to TRBJ2-1, with TRBD2 as a possible D gene (5 bases). Germline assignment: CDR1 MNHEY and CDR2 SVGEGT. This CDR3 spans 13 amino acids. Trimming stripped 5 bases from V and 5 bases from J, with 10 bases between. For the CDR3, the DNA is TGTGCCAGCAGTCCCGACTACGACAATGAGCAGTTCTTC. It translates to CASSPDYDNEQFF.

The rearrangement uses TRBV6-5 and TRBJ2-7, with 10 bases lining up with TRBD1. After removal of 6 bases from V and 3 bases from J, the junction contained 5 bases not matched to a gene. Germline-derived CDR1 and CDR2 are MNHEY and SVGAGI. The CDR3 runs to 14 residues. In DNA, the CDR3 is TGTGCCAGCAGAGAGACAGGGGGCCTCTACGAGCAGTACTTC. Its protein is CASRETGGLYEQYF.